The clone carrying this T cell receptor (beta chain) has just a few counts. Antigen unknown. The data were taken from a study of cytomegalovirus exposure and HLA in healthy donors. The study's findings and limits: Donor immune exposure was known only as CMV serostatus. The investigators catalogued 150 to 200 TCR beta chains as cytomegalovirus-associated.

Regarding donors, all were healthy bone marrow donors. Donors counted as nominally healthy when sampled, yet unrecorded immune exposures were likely. The PCR used 60 Vbeta and 13 Jbeta primers. Using immunoSEQ multiplex PCR, the repertoire was profiled, and TCRdb retains in-frame clones only, with some absent. The sample carries approximately 150,000 clones, around 85% recorded once. Trimming took off 8 bases at V and 4 bases at J, with 11 bases between the two ends. The CDR3 loop spans 12 amino acids. Germline V gives CDR1 WSHSY, CDR2 SAAADI. The origin of this receptor is a woman aged 30 to 39 in good health and CMV-seronegative. Specimen: PBMCs. The V gene is TRBV10-2, the J gene TRBJ1-1; a weak D match, TRBD1 (5 bases). DNA of the CDR3: TGCGCCAGCTCCGAGACAGCCACTGAAGCTTTCTTT. Translated, it gives CASSETATEAFF.